One and the same sample provided the 6 T cell receptor beta chains below, sequenced in a study of CD8 T cells in Susac syndrome. A quantity of roughly 0.5 to 1 ug RNA underwent reverse transcription using random hexamers. One entry per CDR3 protein, called by TCRdb with MiXCR from the immunoSEQ multiplex PCR reads. Of over 100,000 distinct CDR3 sequences listed, about 96% are singletons. The sequencing sample was made of CD4+ T cells from PBMCs. The origin of the receptors is a human donor in good health.

The sample holds one count of this clonotype. The genes are TRBV29-1 and TRBJ2-2, with D tentatively TRBD1 or TRBD2 (6 bases each). Between the trimmed V and J ends, which lost 5 bases and 0 bases, there was a span of 16 bases. Germline V CDR1 and CDR2: SQVTM, ANQGSEA. The CDR3 has 16 amino acids. As DNA, the CDR3 is TGCAGCGTTCGAGGGACGGGGGCCGCGAACACCGGGGAGCTGTTTTTT. Protein: CSVRGTGAANTGELFF.

This clonotype was recorded only once. J is TRBJ2-4 and V is TRBV23-1; D is unresolved. TRBV23-1 is recorded as an ORF, its role being uncertain. Trimming took 3 bases from V and 9 from J, leaving 12 bases between them. The CDR3 runs to 13 residues. The CDR3 nucleotides read TGCGCCAGCAGTCAGGTTTCAGCTGGCATTCAGTACTTC. Translation gives CASSQVSAGIQYF.

The chain couples TRBV20-1 to TRBJ2-3, with 13 nucleotides matching TRBD2. CDR1 is DFQATT and CDR2 is SNEGSKA in the germline V gene (reference sequence). The J segment lost 2 bases and the V segment lost 6 bases, leaving 5 bases of the junction unmatched. The CDR3 loop spans 15 amino acids. DNA of the CDR3: TGCAGTGCAAGACTAGCGGGGGGCACCACAGATACGCAGTATTTT. Translating it yields CSARLAGGTTDTQYF.

The chain links TRBV18 to TRBJ2-5; the D call may be TRBD1 or TRBD2 (6 bases each). The CDR3 length is 14 residues. The V gene's germline CDR1 is KGHSH and CDR2 LQKENI. V was cut by 3 bases and J by 4 bases, with 12 bases left in between. In nucleotides, the CDR3 is TGTGCCAGCTCACCTAAAGGAGGGGGAGAGACCCAGTACTTC. Its protein is CASSPKGGGETQYF.

This chain uses TRBV7-9 with TRBJ2-3; a possible D gene is TRBD2 (5 bases). CDR3 length: 16 amino acids. Trimming took off 4 bases at V and 0 bases at J, with 14 bases between the two ends. CDR1 SEHNR and CDR2 FQNEAQ come from the germline V gene (reference sequence). The CDR3 here is CASSSIAVASTDTQYF. DNA of the CDR3: TGTGCCAGCAGCTCGATTGCCGTAGCGAGCACAGATACGCAGTATTTT.

The chain uses TRBV11-1 and TRBJ2-1; 7 positions match TRBD2. The CDR3 runs to 14 residues. V trimming: 2 bases; J trimming: 6 bases; junction bases outside the gene matches: 4. Germline V gene data show CDR1 as SGHAT and CDR2 as FQDESV (reference sequence). CDR3 DNA: TGTGCCAGCAGCTTACTCCTAGCGGCCAATGAGCAGTTCTTC. Residues: CASSLLLAANEQFF.